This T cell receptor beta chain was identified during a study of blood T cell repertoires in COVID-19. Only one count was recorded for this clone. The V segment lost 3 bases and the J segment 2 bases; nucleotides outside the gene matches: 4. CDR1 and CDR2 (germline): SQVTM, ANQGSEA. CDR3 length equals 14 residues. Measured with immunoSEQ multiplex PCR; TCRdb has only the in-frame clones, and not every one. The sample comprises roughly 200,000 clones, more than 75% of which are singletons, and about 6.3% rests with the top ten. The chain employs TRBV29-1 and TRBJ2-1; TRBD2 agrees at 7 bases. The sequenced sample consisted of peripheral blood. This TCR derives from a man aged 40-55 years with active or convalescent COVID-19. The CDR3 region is CSVDRTRAYNEQFF. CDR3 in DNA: TGCAGCGTTGACCGGACTAGGGCCTACAATGAGCAGTTCTTC.